The 10 T cell receptor beta chains reported below all come from one sample, sequenced in a study of regulatory T cells in long-lasting Graves disease (dated by TCRdb to about 2021). Libraries came from multiplex PCR. Sequencing used an Illumina HiSeq 4000. iRepertoire HTBI primers and Arm-PCR amplification of CDR3 regions were used to construct TCR beta libraries. TCRdb took the public reads, trimmed them with fastp at Q25, ran MiXCR for clone calling and kept in-frame beta chains. Rows are unified per CDR3 protein, each entry keeping the most common DNA and genes. This sample has about 540,000 distinct CDR3 sequences in its table, and approximately 15% of those were observed once. The ten largest clones capture roughly a tenth of the sample. The time point label, as the study defines it: newly diagnosed GD, antithyroid drugs for less than 3 months. For both TCR sequencing and RNA sequencing, RNA was extracted from PBMCs in TRIzol.

These records were also assigned to another study, of T cells in Graves' hyperthyroidism and ophthalmopathy.

Sequencing was performed on peripheral blood mononuclear cells (PBMCs), taken at new diagnosis, from a patient treated with antithyroid drugs. Receptors originate from a man aged 30 to 45 with Graves disease. Donor details come from another sample of the same person, matched by shared clones.

Ten or more counts support this clonotype. The J gene is TRBJ2-1, the V gene TRBV13; D may be TRBD2 (5 bases). Between the trimmed V and J ends, which lost 5 bases and 7 bases, there was a span of 9 bases. CDR3 length equals 12 residues. Germline assignment: CDR1 PRHDT and CDR2 FYEKMQ (reference sequence). CDR3 protein: CASSTRGNEQFF. The DNA for the CDR3 is TGTGCCAGCAGCACGCGAGGGAATGAGCAGTTCTTC.

This rearrangement joins TRBV7-9 to TRBJ2-1; the match to TRBD2 covers 10 bases. This CDR3 contains 15 residues. J lost 9 bases, V lost 6 bases, and 11 bases had no gene match. Germline V lookup: CDR1 SEHNR, CDR2 FQNEAQ (reference sequence). The CDR3 sequence is CASRIDGLAGAEQFF. For the CDR3, the DNA is TGTGCCAGCAGAATCGATGGGCTAGCGGGAGCTGAGCAGTTCTTC.

Ten or more counts support this clonotype. The chain links TRBV10-3 to TRBJ2-1, with 12 positions matching TRBD2. The germline V gene has CDR1 ENHRY and CDR2 SYGVKD. CDR3 length: 16 residues. V gave up 5 bases and J gave up 8 bases; unmatched junction bases: 10. The CDR3 sequence: CAISRRLAGGDDEQFF. The CDR3 DNA is TGTGCCATCAGTCGCAGGCTAGCGGGAGGGGACGATGAGCAGTTCTTC.

This clonotype was observed at least ten times. The rearrangement joins TRBV7-8 to TRBJ2-1; 7 bases are a match to TRBD2. The CDR3 has 15 residues. V gave up 2 bases and J gave up 4 bases; unmatched junction bases: 5. CDR1 and CDR2 (germline): SGHVS, FQNEAQ. This CDR3 reads CASSLSGGLYNEQFF. CDR3 sequence (DNA): TGTGCCAGCAGCTTATCGGGAGGCCTGTACAATGAGCAGTTCTTC. Looking up the rest from reference TRBV7-8 and TRBJ2-1 gives the full variable domain: GAGVSQSPRYKVAKRGQDVALRCDPISGHVSLFWYQQALGQGPEFLTYFQNEAQLDKSGLPSDRFFAERPEGSVSTLKIQRTQQEDSAVYLCASSLSGGLYNEQFFGPGTRLTVL.

The sample holds many counts of this clonotype. This chain joins TRBV30 and TRBJ2-7; D remains unclear. The CDR3 sequence is 11 residues long. Germline values: CDR1 GTSNPN, CDR2 SVGIG (reference sequence). Trimming shortened V by 3 bases and J by 3 bases, and 6 bases separated the two germline ends. The CDR3 DNA is TGTGCCTGGAGAAGGAACTACGAGCAGTACTTC. Translating it yields CAWRRNYEQYF.

This clonotype was seen more than once but under ten times. CDR3: CASSEGAGAVIDEQFF. Here the CDR3 DNA reads TGTGCCAGCAGTGAGGGGGCGGGAGCGGTAATCGATGAGCAGTTCTTC. The rearrangement uses TRBV6-2 or TRBV6-3 and TRBJ2-1; the D gene could be TRBD1 or TRBD2 (7 bases each). The germline V and J ends were trimmed by 5 bases and 8 bases, with 22 bases remaining between them. The length of the CDR3 is 16 residues. Looked up from germline, CDR1 is MNHEY and CDR2 is SVGEGT.

This clonotype was counted between two and nine times. This chain connects TRBV7-8 to TRBJ1-1; 10 bases agree with TRBD1. The length of the CDR3 is 16 residues. With 5 bases clipped from V and 2 bases from J, the junction kept 8 bases outside the gene matches. CDR1 and CDR2 (germline): SGHVS, FQNEAQ. The DNA for the CDR3 is TGTGCCAGCAGCCCTTACCCGACAGGGGGCAACACTGAAGCTTTCTTT. It codes for CASSPYPTGGNTEAFF.

In its sample, this clonotype was seen many times. V gene TRBV12-3 or TRBV12-4 combines with J gene TRBJ2-3; D is unclear. Trimming pared 8 bases from V and 2 bases from J, leaving 14 bases between. The CDR3 spans 14 residues. CDR3 sequence reads: CASAKIGYTDTQYF. CDR3 nucleotide sequence: TGTGCCAGCGCTAAAATTGGTTACACAGATACGCAGTATTTT.

This clonotype was seen at least ten times. This chain uses TRBV27 with TRBJ2-3; D is possibly TRBD2 (5 bases). CDR3 length equals 14 residues. CDR1 and CDR2 from the germline V gene are MNHEY and SMNVEV (reference sequence). Trimming left V 6 bases short and J 0 bases short, with 10 bases between. CDR3 DNA sequence: TGTGCCAGCAGCTTACGGAGGAGCACAGATACGCAGTATTTT. It encodes CASSLRRSTDTQYF.

Comment on this clonotype: With a much larger clone just one base away, this may be a read error. This chain joins TRBV12-3 or TRBV12-4 and TRBJ2-6; D is unresolved. V was clipped by 6 bases and J by 2 bases, with 17 bases between them. The CDR3 runs to 17 residues. CDR3 region: CASSPPLRNPGANVLTF. Written as DNA, the CDR3 is TGTGCCAGCAGCCCACCCTTGAGGAACCCTGGGGCCAACGTCCTGACTTTC.